The table lists the clone carrying this T cell receptor beta chain with many counts. No antigen is known for it. The germline gives CDR1 SGHRS, CDR2 YFSETQ. The CDR3 runs 16 residues. Trimming cost V 4 bases and J 0 bases; bases outside gene matches: 8. TCRB libraries came from RNA via three nested multiplex PCR rounds. These TCRB libraries lack any described unique molecular identifiers. TCRdb re-analysed the multiplex PCR reads in MiXCR, keeping a single row per CDR3 protein. The sample holds about 8,400 distinct CDR3 sequences, nearly 75% seen once. The data derive from a study of tumor-infiltrating lymphocytes in glioblastoma multiforme. Study-wide findings and caveats: TCR plus mutation findings rest on a single glioblastoma patient. No surface-marker sorting into functional T cell subtypes was done.

The J gene is TRBJ1-1, the V gene TRBV5-1, with TRBD1 matching over 8 bases. The TCR comes from a male donor with glioblastoma. The source material was brain tumor tissue. The CDR3 sequence is CASSAGQGSLNTEAFF. CDR3 nucleotides: TGCGCCAGCAGCGCCGGACAGGGCTCCCTGAACACTGAAGCTTTCTTT.